This T cell receptor (beta chain) is from a study of blood T cells in healthy people across ages. The germline CDR1 and CDR2 sequences are DFQATT and SNEGSKA (reference sequence). The CDR3 contains 15 residues. V lost 4 bases and J lost 4, with 17 bases in between. A second roughly 6 to 12 cycle PCR used barcoded and J-beta primers. TCRdb processed the 5' RACE reads anew with MiXCR; each CDR3 protein has one entry. The sample has some 370,000 distinct CDR3 sequences; approximately 51% are singletons. The material sequenced was blood. This sequence was found in a man between 60 and 70 years old in good health. The genes are TRBV20-1 and TRBJ2-1; D possibly corresponds to TRBD2 (6 bases). The CDR3 region is CSAIDRDSGYNEQFF. DNA for the CDR3: TGCAGTGCTATTGACCGGGACTCCGGATACAATGAGCAGTTCTTC.